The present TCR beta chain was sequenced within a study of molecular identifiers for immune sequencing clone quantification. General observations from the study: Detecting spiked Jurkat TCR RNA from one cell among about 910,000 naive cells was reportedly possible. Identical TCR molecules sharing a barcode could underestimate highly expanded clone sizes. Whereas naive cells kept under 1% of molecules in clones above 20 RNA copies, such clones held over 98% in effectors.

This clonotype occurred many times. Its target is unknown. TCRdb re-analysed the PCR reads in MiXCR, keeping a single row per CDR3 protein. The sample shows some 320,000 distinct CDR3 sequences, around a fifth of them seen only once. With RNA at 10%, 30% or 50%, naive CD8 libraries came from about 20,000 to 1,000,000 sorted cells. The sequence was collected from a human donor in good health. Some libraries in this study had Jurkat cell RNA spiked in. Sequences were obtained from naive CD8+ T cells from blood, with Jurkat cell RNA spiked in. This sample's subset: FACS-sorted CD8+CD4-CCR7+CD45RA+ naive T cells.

This CDR3 reads CSARSSGGAGYNEQFF. In DNA form, the CDR3 reads TGCAGTGCTAGGTCCAGCGGGGGGGCCGGATACAATGAGCAGTTCTTC. V is TRBV20-1 and J is TRBJ2-1, with TRBD2 identical over 10 bases. V dropped 3 bases and J dropped 4; count of bases not matched to a gene: 9. CDR1 and CDR2 (germline): DFQATT, SNEGSKA (reference sequence). CDR3 length: 16 amino acids.